The present T cell receptor beta chain was sequenced within a study of graft-versus-host responses after intestinal transplantation. Study background: Each recipient received a multivisceral, liver-intestinal, or isolated intestinal graft. The recipients all started with anti-thymocyte globulin induction and then took tacrolimus and steroids for 3 to 4 years.

The germline V gene has CDR1 SNHLY and CDR2 FYNNEI. Trimming pared 5 bases from V and 4 bases from J, leaving 14 bases between. There are 14 residues in the CDR3. Points from the study as a whole: The recipient marrow held GvH clones, and some of them showed up first in ileum or blood.

As concerns this clone: Antigen: not known.

TCRdb keeps only in-frame clones here, not all; method: immunoSEQ multiplex PCR. The sample contains 90,000 to 120,000 clones, over 80% of which appear only once. Sequenced material: unstimulated CD4+ T cells sorted from spleen or lymph node cells, taken before transplant. The chain couples TRBV2 to TRBJ1-2; D perhaps matches TRBD1 (6 bases). The clonotype originates from a human donor who was the organ donor for an intestinal transplant. The CDR3 sequence is CASSQRTDSYGYTF. The CDR3 bases are TGTGCCAGCAGTCAAAGGACAGACAGCTATGGCTACACCTTC.